These 18 T cell receptor beta chains were all obtained from the same sample, sequenced in a study of T-cell reconstitution after alpha-beta-depleted transplantation in children. For TCRbeta, the library was prepared with unique molecular identifiers. TCRdb fed the PCR reads into MiXCR, producing one record per CDR3 protein. This sample has a few hundred thousand distinct CDR3 sequences; 13% occur once, and the top ten carry over 2%. The sample consisted of PBMCs, mostly from graft donor cells, taken 360 days after TCRalphabeta/CD19-depleted stem cell transplant. The receptors were gathered from a male patient aged 10 to 17 who had a stem cell transplant for acute myeloid leukemia, so the T cells may come from the graft donor.

This chain links TRBV5-1 with TRBJ2-7; D uncertain. The CDR3 is made up of 11 amino acids. Germline V gene lookup returns CDR1 SGHRS and CDR2 YFSETQ. V was clipped by 8 bases and J by 7 bases, with 13 bases between them. The CDR3 loop reads CASPSQEEQYF. The DNA of the CDR3 is TGCGCCAGTCCCTCGCAGGAGGAGCAGTACTTC.

This clonotype has ten or more counts. Compared with germline, one end of the junction differs, possibly owing to a read error. The V gene is TRBV5-1, the J gene TRBJ2-5; D gene ambiguous. This CDR3 spans 13 amino acids. Germline-derived CDR1 and CDR2 are SGHRS and YFSETQ. CDR3 sequence: CASSLARQETQYF. In DNA form, the CDR3 reads TGTGCCAGCAGTTTAGCCCGTCAGGAGACCCAGTACTTC.

This clonotype was detected ten times or more. This sequence joins TRBV11-1 and TRBJ1-1; D is unresolved. This CDR3 has 13 residues. In germline, CDR1 is SGHAT, CDR2 FQDESV (reference sequence). V was trimmed by 4 bases and J by 6 bases, leaving 12 bases between them. The CDR3 sequence: CASSWEAASEAFF. CDR3 nucleotide sequence: TGTGCCAGCAGCTGGGAGGCAGCGTCTGAAGCTTTCTTT. Drawing the rest from reference TRBV11-1 and TRBJ1-1, the complete variable domain is EAEVAQSPRYKITEKSQAVAFWCDPISGHATLYWYRQILGQGPELLVQFQDESVVDDSQLPKDRFSAERLKGVDSTLKIQPAELGDSAMYLCASSWEAASEAFFGQGTRLTVV.

This clonotype has at least ten counts. The rearrangement uses TRBV7-2 and TRBJ2-1; D is ambiguous. Germline V lookup: CDR1 SGHTA, CDR2 FQGNSA. The CDR3 totals 13 residues. V was shortened by 8 bases and J by 0 bases, with 8 bases between the two germline ends. CDR3 amino acids: CASWASSYNEQFF. The CDR3, as DNA: TGTGCCAGCTGGGCCAGCTCCTACAATGAGCAGTTCTTC.

This clonotype was recorded many times. The chain couples TRBV7-6 to TRBJ1-2; D possibly corresponds to TRBD1 (5 bases). V dropped 4 bases and J dropped 8 bases, with 11 bases sitting between them. The CDR3 extends over 12 amino acids. CDR1 SGHVS and CDR2 FNYEAQ come from the germline V gene. CDR3 coding DNA: TGTGCCAGCAGCTCAAGGGGTGAAGGCTACACCTTC. Amino acid sequence: CASSSRGEGYTF.

This clonotype was observed many times. The chain employs TRBV6-2 or TRBV6-3 and TRBJ2-7, with TRBD2 identical over 7 bases. The CDR3 contains 16 residues. The junction had 9 bases not matched to a gene; V was cut back by 1 base and J by 3 bases. In germline, CDR1 is MNHEY, CDR2 SVGEGT. The CDR3 is CASSYWALGRDYEQYF. CDR3 in DNA: TGTGCCAGCAGTTACTGGGCCCTAGGGAGGGACTACGAGCAGTACTTC.

The chain has TRBV19 and TRBJ2-1; D unclear. Trimming left V 8 bases short and J 2 bases short, with 7 bases between. This CDR3 comprises 12 residues. Germline lookup yields CDR1 LNHDA and CDR2 SQIVND (reference sequence). CDR3 amino acids: CASETPYNEQFF. DNA of the CDR3: TGTGCCAGTGAGACACCCTACAATGAGCAGTTCTTC.

This clonotype was seen more than once but under ten times. The chain uses TRBV7-2 and TRBJ2-2; TRBD1 is a possible D gene (6 bases). V was trimmed by 7 bases and J by 5 bases, leaving 17 bases between them. Germline V gene sequence: CDR1 SGHTA, CDR2 FQGNSA. The length of the CDR3 is 15 residues. The CDR3 DNA is TGTGCCAGCACCTCCTGGCAGGGGACAACCGGGGAGCTGTTTTTT. The encoded protein is CASTSWQGTTGELFF.

The chain carries TRBV5-5 and TRBJ2-1, with TRBD2 matching 12 bases. CDR1 and CDR2 from the germline V gene are SGHKS and YYEKEE (reference sequence). The CDR3 is made up of 16 amino acids. The trim removed 2 bases at V and 9 bases at J, leaving 9 bases unmatched. CDR3 DNA sequence: TGTGCCAGCAGCTTTCCCGGGACTAGCGGGTTCGGTGAGCAGTTCTTC. Amino acids: CASSFPGTSGFGEQFF. Combining the CDR3 with reference TRBV5-5 and TRBJ2-1 gives the whole variable domain DAGVTQSPTHLIKTRGQQVTLRCSPISGHKSVSWYQQVLGQGPQFIFQYYEKEERGRGNFPDRFSARQFPNYSSELNVNALLLGDSALYLCASSFPGTSGFGEQFFGPGTRLTVL.

The V call is TRBV18, the J call TRBJ1-5; D might be TRBD1 (6 bases). The length of the CDR3 is 15 residues. The ends were cut back, 3 bases at V and 5 bases at J, with 14 bases in the middle. Germline V gives CDR1 KGHSH, CDR2 LQKENI. CDR3: CASSPQGGSHQPQHF. DNA of the CDR3: TGTGCCAGCTCACCTCAAGGGGGTAGTCATCAGCCCCAGCATTTT.

This CDR3 is CASSDILAGGRSEQFF. In nucleotides, the CDR3 is TGTGCCAGCAGCGACATACTAGCGGGAGGGCGGAGTGAGCAGTTCTTC. This chain uses TRBV7-9 with TRBJ2-1, with 13 positions matching TRBD2. J gave up 9 bases and V 5 bases, and 10 bases lay outside the gene matches. CDR3 size: 16 residues. CDR1 and CDR2 (germline): SEHNR, FQNEAQ (reference sequence).

This clonotype was observed at least ten times. This rearrangement joins TRBV20-1 to TRBJ2-1, with 7 bases lining up with TRBD2. CDR3 length: 14 residues. V lost 5 bases and J lost 9; bases outside the gene matches: 13. Germline CDR1 reads DFQATT; CDR2 reads SNEGSKA (reference sequence). The CDR3: CSALIPAGVSEQFF. CDR3 DNA: TGCAGTGCTCTTATTCCGGCGGGAGTAAGTGAGCAGTTCTTC.

This clonotype came up many times. This chain uses TRBV11-2 with TRBJ2-1; D ambiguous. The CDR3 consists of 13 residues. Germline V gives CDR1 SGHAT, CDR2 FQNNGV. V was trimmed by 0 bases and J by 6 bases, leaving 6 bases between them. Here the CDR3 DNA reads TGTGCCAGCAGCTTAGAAAGGGTCAATGAGCAGTTCTTC. This codes for CASSLERVNEQFF.

The chain joins TRBV6-4 to TRBJ2-3; D is ambiguous. V lost 0 bases and J lost 12, with 16 bases in between. The CDR3 sequence is 14 residues long. Per germline, CDR1 MRHNA and CDR2 SNTAGT. The DNA for the CDR3 is TGTGCCAGCAGTGACTCTGGCGAACCAGACCCCCAGTATTTT. Protein product: CASSDSGEPDPQYF.

As for this clonotype: The final CDR3 position lacks the conserved phenylalanine or tryptophan, pointing to a likely read error. The chain couples TRBV4-3 to TRBJ1-1; D is possibly TRBD1 (5 bases). Trimming shortened V by 2 bases and J by 0 bases, and 10 bases separated the two germline ends. This CDR3 has 15 amino acids. In germline, CDR1 is LGHNA, CDR2 YSLEER. The CDR3 region has the DNA TGCGCCAGCAGCCAACATGGGGGACTGAACACTGAAGCTTTCATT. Protein sequence: CASSQHGGLNTEAFI.

The chain recombines TRBV4-3 with TRBJ2-7, with TRBD1 as a possible D gene (6 bases). Trimming pared 4 bases from V and 5 bases from J, leaving 12 bases between. This CDR3 contains 13 residues. Germline CDR1 and CDR2: LGHNA and YSLEER. In DNA form, the CDR3 reads TGCGCCAGCAGCCTTCACAGGGTCGACGAGCAGTACTTC. Translating gives CASSLHRVDEQYF.

The sample holds many counts of this clonotype. The CDR3, as DNA: TGTGCCAGCAGCTCGATTCTAGCGGGAGAATGGAATGAGCAGTTCTTC. This codes for CASSSILAGEWNEQFF. V is TRBV11-2 and J is TRBJ2-1; 10 positions agree with TRBD2. The V gene end was trimmed by 4 bases and the J gene end by 7 bases; junction bases not matched to a gene: 10. In germline, CDR1 is SGHAT, CDR2 FQNNGV. The CDR3 is 16 amino acids.

The genes are TRBV6-5 and TRBJ2-1; possibly TRBD2 for D (6 bases). Germline CDR1 and CDR2: MNHEY and SVGAGI. Between the trimmed V and J ends, which lost 3 bases and 6 bases, there was a span of 15 bases. This CDR3 has 15 amino acids. This chain's CDR3 is CASSYSGRGLNEQFF. In DNA, the CDR3 is TGTGCCAGCAGTTATTCGGGGCGGGGACTCAATGAGCAGTTCTTC.